This entry is about one T cell receptor beta chain. The antigen it binds to is not known. The input lacks base qualities; no much larger clone sits a single base away. Using the deep immunoSEQ assay, multiplex PCR amplified TCR CDR3 regions from genomic DNA. For each cell subset, the extracted genomic DNA was distributed evenly across all wells of several immunoSEQ 96-well plates, and each plate served as one replicate. Each replicate PCR for sorted subsets received roughly 0.2 ug genomic DNA, equal to about 30,000 T cell genomes. The purified libraries were quantified using a Qubit 3.0 fluorometer, sized with a Bioanalyzer 2100, and then quantified again using the KAPA Library Quantification kit. Every immunoSEQ 96-well plate was sequenced on a dedicated single-read 150-cycle Illumina NextSeq 550 flow cell. The source study handled its data this way. The immunoSEQ output contained only junctional sequences without quality scores, so filtering could not match that applied to full-length reads. To assign V/J genes and CDR3, sequences were annotated using PyIR, a Python wrapper for IgBLAST v1.9, with IMGT germline references. Reads were removed for weak V/J assignments (E-value above 1e-6), missing CDR3, stop codons, out-of-frame junctions, or ambiguous translated residues. V3J clonotypes were defined as sequences sharing an identical inferred V gene, J gene, and CDR3 amino acid sequence. The percentage overlap between two repertoires was calculated by dividing the number of shared unique clonotypes by the size of the smaller repertoire. Repertoire richness was assessed with RTK rarefaction, the Chao1 estimator, and Recon v2.1 estimates of unobserved clonotypes. Generation probabilities were computed with OLGA for all TCRbeta clonotypes obtained by the gDNA method from a handful of donors. Here the immuneACCESS table is served through TCRdb, limited to in-frame sequences with V and J called. Missing clones are a known gap in these copies; in checked studies unresolved V genes cover under half, and the rest lacks a known reason. That table is the source of V, J and clone size, and D and trimming were worked out from the DNA. The sample table holds hundreds of thousands of clones, of which about 97% were seen once. The leading ten clones occupy roughly 0.055% of the sample.

These data come from a study of shared clonotypes between healthy human individuals (dated by TCRdb to 2020 to 2021). At the level of the whole study: Two women and a few men aged 18 to 49 years were included in the cohort. For each donor, three plates each were used for CD4 naive and CD4 memory, two plates were used for CD8 naive, and one plate was used for CD8 memory. Blood TCR repertoires of a handful of healthy adults were deeply sequenced to estimate repertoire size and the extent of clonotype sharing between individuals. To increase sequencing depth and limit assay-specific biases, different laboratories used diverse techniques to prepare libraries and sequence TCR repertoires. Between about 0.85 and 10 billion PBMCs per donor were obtained by leukapheresis. The research as a whole found: Naive subsets generally had larger estimated clonotype richness than memory subsets did. Higher generation probabilities were observed for clonotypes shared by all four sorted-subset donors than for non-shared clonotypes. Pairwise subsampling indicated that sequencing depth was expected to affect the degree of clonotype sharing among donors. Because the study included a small number of donors, the genetic and exposure-history diversity represented was limited. Rarefaction of sorted-subset datasets indicated incomplete sequencing despite the large sequencing depth. Sampling was limited to blood, and TCR repertoires in tissue likely differ from TCR repertoires in blood. Across a few donors, approximately 4.9% of naive CD4, 3% to 4% of naive CD8, roughly 2.3% of memory CD4, and under 0.45% of memory CD8 clonotypes were shared.

The cysteine opens and the phenylalanine closes a CDR3 of 15 amino acids. The entry retains the CDR3 DNA only, 45 bases that are in frame from base 1. Via the germline V gene, CDR1 is SGHDT and CDR2 YYEEEE. The trim is 5 bases for V and 3 bases for J, with a gap of 17 bases between the germline ends. The donors were healthy, HIV-negative adults who had no recently reported acute infections or vaccinations. All donors were Caucasian adults living in Nashville, Tennessee, USA. CD4+ T cells were enriched through magnetic negative selection, after which naive cells were positively selected on CD45RA and the remaining negative fraction served as the memory subset. After blood collection by leukapheresis, PBMCs were isolated using Ficoll-Histopaque density gradient centrifugation and then cryopreserved in the vapor phase of liquid nitrogen. Analytical flow cytometry was used to check the purity and quantity of each magnetically sorted T cell population. From each sorted fraction, genomic DNA was isolated and quantified by UV absorbance on a Nanodrop 2000c.

The sequence was obtained from a woman aged 25-40 years in good health. Material for sequencing was naive CD4+ T cells sorted from blood. The cell subset or site label on this specimen signifies: CD45RA+ positively selected. The chain is encoded by TRBV5-6 joined to TRBJ2-5, with TRBD2 as a weak D call on 5 bases. The CDR3 in this case is CASSSLVWGEETQYF. In nucleotide form, the sequence is TGTGCCAGCAGTTCCCTTGTGTGGGGAGAAGAGACCCAGTACTTC.